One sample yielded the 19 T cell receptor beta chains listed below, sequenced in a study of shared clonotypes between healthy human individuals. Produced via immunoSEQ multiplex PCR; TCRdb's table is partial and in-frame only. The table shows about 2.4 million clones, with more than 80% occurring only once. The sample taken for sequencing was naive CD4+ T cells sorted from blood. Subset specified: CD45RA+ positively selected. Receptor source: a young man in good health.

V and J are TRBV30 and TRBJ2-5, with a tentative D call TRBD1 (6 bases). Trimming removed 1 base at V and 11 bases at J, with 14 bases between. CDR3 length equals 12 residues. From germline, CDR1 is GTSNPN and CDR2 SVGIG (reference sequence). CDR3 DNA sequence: TGTGCCTGGAGTGCGACACAGGGCCCGCAGTACTTC. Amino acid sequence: CAWSATQGPQYF.

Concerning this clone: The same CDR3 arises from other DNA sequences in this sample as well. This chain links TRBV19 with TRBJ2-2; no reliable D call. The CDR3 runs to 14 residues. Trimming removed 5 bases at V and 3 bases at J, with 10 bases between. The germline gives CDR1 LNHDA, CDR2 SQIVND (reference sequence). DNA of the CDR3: TGTGCCAGTAGTCCGACGGGCGACACCGGGGAGCTGTTTTTT. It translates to CASSPTGDTGELFF. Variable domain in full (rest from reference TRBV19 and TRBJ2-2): DGGITQSPKYLFRKEGQNVTLSCEQNLNHDAMYWYRQDPGQGLRLIYYSQIVNDFQKGDIAEGYSVSREKKESFPLTVTSAQKNPTAFYLCASSPTGDTGELFFGEGSRLTVL.

CDR3: CASSREPGSPNSPLHF. As DNA, the CDR3 is TGTGCCAGTAGTAGAGAACCCGGGTCCCCTAATTCACCCCTCCACTTT. The rearrangement uses TRBV19 and TRBJ1-6; D is ambiguous. Trimming took off 4 bases at V and 6 bases at J, with 16 bases between the two ends. Germline CDR1 reads LNHDA; CDR2 reads SQIVND (reference sequence). The CDR3 length is 16 residues.

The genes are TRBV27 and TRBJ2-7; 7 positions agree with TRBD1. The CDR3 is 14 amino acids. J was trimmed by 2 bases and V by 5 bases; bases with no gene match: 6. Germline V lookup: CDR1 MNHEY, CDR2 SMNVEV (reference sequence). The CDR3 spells CASSPDRVPYEQYF. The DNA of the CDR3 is TGTGCCAGCAGTCCCGACAGGGTTCCCTACGAGCAGTACTTC.

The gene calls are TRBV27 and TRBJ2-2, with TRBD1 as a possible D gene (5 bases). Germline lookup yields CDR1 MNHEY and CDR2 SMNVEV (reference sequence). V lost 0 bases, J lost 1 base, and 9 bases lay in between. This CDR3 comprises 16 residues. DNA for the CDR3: TGTGCCAGCAGTTTATCGTTTCAGGGGAACACCGGGGAGCTGTTTTTT. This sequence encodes CASSLSFQGNTGELFF.

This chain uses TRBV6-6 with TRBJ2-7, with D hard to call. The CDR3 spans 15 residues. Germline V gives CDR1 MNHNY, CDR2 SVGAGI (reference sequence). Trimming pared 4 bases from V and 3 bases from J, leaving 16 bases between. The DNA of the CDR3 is TGTGCCAGCAGTTCTGTACCGGGTGGCAGCTACGAGCAGTACTTC. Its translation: CASSSVPGGSYEQYF.

The CDR3 nucleotides are TGCAGTGGGACTAGCGGGAGCAATGAGCAGTTCTTC. Translation: CSGTSGSNEQFF. The chain recombines TRBV29-1 with TRBJ2-1; 14 nucleotides agree with TRBD2. This CDR3 spans 12 amino acids. Per germline, CDR1 SQVTM and CDR2 ANQGSEA.

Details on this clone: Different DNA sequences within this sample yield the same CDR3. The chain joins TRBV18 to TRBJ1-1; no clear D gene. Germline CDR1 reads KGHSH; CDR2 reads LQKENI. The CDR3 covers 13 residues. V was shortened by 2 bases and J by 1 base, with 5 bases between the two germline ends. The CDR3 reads CASSPGANTEAFF. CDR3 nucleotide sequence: TGTGCCAGCTCACCAGGAGCGAACACTGAAGCTTTCTTT.

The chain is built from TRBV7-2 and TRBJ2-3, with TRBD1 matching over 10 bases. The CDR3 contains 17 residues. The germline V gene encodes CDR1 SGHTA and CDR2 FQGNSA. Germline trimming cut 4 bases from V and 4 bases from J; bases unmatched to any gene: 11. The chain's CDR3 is CASSSPLGGQGADTQYF. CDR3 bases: TGTGCCAGCAGCTCCCCCTTGGGAGGACAGGGGGCAGATACGCAGTATTTT.

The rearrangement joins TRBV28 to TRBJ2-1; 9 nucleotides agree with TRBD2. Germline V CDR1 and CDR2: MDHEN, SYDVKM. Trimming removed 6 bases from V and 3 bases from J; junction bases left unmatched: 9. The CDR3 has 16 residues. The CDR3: CASSRNSGRLYNEQFF. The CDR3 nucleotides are TGTGCCAGCAGCCGGAATAGCGGGAGACTCTACAATGAGCAGTTCTTC.

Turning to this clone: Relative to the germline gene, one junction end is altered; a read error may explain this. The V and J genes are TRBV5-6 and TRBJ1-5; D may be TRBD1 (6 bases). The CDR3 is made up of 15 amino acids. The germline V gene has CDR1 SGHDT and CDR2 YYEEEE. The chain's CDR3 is CASSLGAHSNQPQHF. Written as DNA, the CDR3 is TGTGCCAGCAGTTTGGGGGCCCATAGCAATCAGCCCCAGCATTTT.

In DNA, the CDR3 is TGTGCCAGCAGGAGTGAGAGTAGCGGGGGGGAGACCCAGTACTTC. This encodes CASRSESSGGETQYF. The rearrangement links TRBV2 to TRBJ2-5, with 10 bases matching TRBD2. The length of the CDR3 is 15 residues. Germline lookup yields CDR1 SNHLY and CDR2 FYNNEI. V lost 6 bases to trimming and J lost 5 bases; unmatched junction nucleotides: 9.

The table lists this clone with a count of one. In DNA, the CDR3 is TGCGCCAGTGGAACTAGCGCCGAGTTCTTC. As protein: CASGTSAEFF. The gene calls are TRBV10-2 and TRBJ2-1; 7 nucleotides line up with TRBD2. This CDR3 contains 10 residues. Germline V gene sequence: CDR1 WSHSY, CDR2 SAAADI. V was pared by 9 bases and J by 14 bases, with 7 bases of the junction left unmatched.

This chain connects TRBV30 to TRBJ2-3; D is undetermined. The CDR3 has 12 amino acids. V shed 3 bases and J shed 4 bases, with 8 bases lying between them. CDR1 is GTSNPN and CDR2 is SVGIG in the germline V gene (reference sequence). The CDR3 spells CAWRGSPDTQYF. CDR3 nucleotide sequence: TGTGCCTGGAGAGGCAGCCCAGATACGCAGTATTTT. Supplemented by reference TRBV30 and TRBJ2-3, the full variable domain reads SQTIHQWPATLVQPVGSPLSLECTVEGTSNPNLYWYRQAAGRGLQLLFYSVGIGQISSEVPQNLSASRPQDRQFILSSKKLLLSDSGFYLCAWRGSPDTQYFGPGTRLTVL.

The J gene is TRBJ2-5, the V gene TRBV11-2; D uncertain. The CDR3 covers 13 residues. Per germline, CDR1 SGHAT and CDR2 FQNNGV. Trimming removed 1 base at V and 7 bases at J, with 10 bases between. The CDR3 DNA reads TGTGCCAGCAGCTTAGGCGCGGCCGCGACCCAGTACTTC. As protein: CASSLGAAATQYF.

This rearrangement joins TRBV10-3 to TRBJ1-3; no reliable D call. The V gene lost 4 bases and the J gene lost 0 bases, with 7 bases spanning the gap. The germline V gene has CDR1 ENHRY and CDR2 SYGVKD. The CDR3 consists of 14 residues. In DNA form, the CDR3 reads TGTGCCATCAGTGCAGCGAGCTCTGGAAACACCATATATTTT. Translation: CAISAASSGNTIYF.

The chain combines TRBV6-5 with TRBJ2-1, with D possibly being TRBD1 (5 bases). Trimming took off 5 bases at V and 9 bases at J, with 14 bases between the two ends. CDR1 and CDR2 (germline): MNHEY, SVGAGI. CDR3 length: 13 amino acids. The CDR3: CASSPLDRGEQFF. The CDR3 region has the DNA TGTGCCAGCAGTCCCCTTGATAGGGGTGAGCAGTTCTTC.

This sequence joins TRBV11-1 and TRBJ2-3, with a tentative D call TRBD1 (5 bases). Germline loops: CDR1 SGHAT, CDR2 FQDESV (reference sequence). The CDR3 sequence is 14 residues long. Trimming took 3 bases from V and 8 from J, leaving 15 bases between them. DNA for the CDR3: TGTGCCAGCAGCTTTTTACCAGGGCAGGGTACGCAGTATTTT. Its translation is CASSFLPGQGTQYF. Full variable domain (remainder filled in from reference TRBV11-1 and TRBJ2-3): EAEVAQSPRYKITEKSQAVAFWCDPISGHATLYWYRQILGQGPELLVQFQDESVVDDSQLPKDRFSAERLKGVDSTLKIQPAELGDSAMYLCASSFLPGQGTQYFGPGTRLTVL.

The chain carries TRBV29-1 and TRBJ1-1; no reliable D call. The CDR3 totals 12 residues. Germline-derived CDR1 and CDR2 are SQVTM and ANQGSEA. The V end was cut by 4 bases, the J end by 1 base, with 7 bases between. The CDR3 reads CSVAEGNTEAFF. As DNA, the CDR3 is TGCAGCGTTGCCGAGGGGAACACTGAAGCTTTCTTT.